The 30 T cell receptor beta chains listed next were all sequenced from one sample in a study of Ad26.COV2.S vaccination and SARS-CoV-2 variants (dated by TCRdb to about 2021). What the treatment or condition label conveys for this sample: some 20 received Ad26.COV2.S at low or high dose, single or two shots; about 5 received placebo; per-sample allocation not given. Repertoires of vaccine and placebo recipients were sequenced from samples taken on day 63 after the first injection. Library construction relied on the immunoSEQ multiplex PCR assay. In TCRdb, the immuneACCESS table is reduced to in-frame sequences with V and J assigned. These tables do not hold every clone; where another copy was compared, an unresolved V gene accounts for under half, and the others remain unexplained. In this sample the table shows 400,000 to 450,000 clones, 80% to 95% of which occur a single time. The ten most abundant clones make up less than 15% of the sample.

The material sequenced was peripheral blood, taken in a trial of Ad26.COV2.S vaccine versus placebo. The receptors here all came from a person aged 18-65 years who received the Ad26.COV2.S COVID-19 vaccine or a placebo.

The genes are TRBV28 and TRBJ2-1; D is possibly TRBD1 (5 bases). Trimming took 5 bases from V and 12 from J, leaving 14 bases between them. Germline CDR1 is MDHEN and CDR2 is SYDVKM. This CDR3 contains 12 residues. CDR3 DNA sequence: TGTGCCAGCAGTACCCAGGGTATAGGGCAGTTCTTC. This codes for CASSTQGIGQFF.

The chain uses TRBV7-9 and TRBJ2-7; possibly TRBD1 for D (5 bases). Germline CDR1 is SEHNR and CDR2 is FQNEAQ (reference sequence). V lost 0 bases and J 4 bases, leaving 7 bases between the germline ends. The CDR3 runs 13 residues. CDR3 coding DNA: TGTGCCAGCAGCTTAGCGACAGATTACGAGCAGTACTTC. Protein product: CASSLATDYEQYF.

This clone was seen just once. J is TRBJ2-2 and V is TRBV10-3; D not certain. The CDR3 totals 14 residues. CDR1 is ENHRY, CDR2 SYGVKD, per germline. The V end lost 7 bases, the J end lost 9 bases, and 18 bases lay between the germline ends. Here the CDR3 DNA reads TGTGCCATCACGCAGTCTTTTAATAGTCGGGAGCTGTTTTTT. Its protein product is CAITQSFNSRELFF.

This sequence joins TRBV24-1 and TRBJ1-2, with a weak D call TRBD1 (5 bases). Between the trimmed V and J ends, which lost 6 bases and 5 bases, there was a span of 6 bases. CDR1 and CDR2 (germline): KGHDR, SFDVKD. The CDR3 is 11 amino acids. The CDR3 nucleotides read TGTGCCACCAGTCGGGGGTATGGCTACACCTTC. Its translation: CATSRGYGYTF.

This clone was observed a few times. The chain uses TRBV9 and TRBJ2-1; 8 bases line up with TRBD2. Trimming removed 0 bases from V and 2 bases from J; junction bases left unmatched: 4. CDR1 and CDR2 (germline): SGDLS, YYNGEE. The CDR3 is made up of 16 amino acids. This CDR3 is CASSVGGAGAYNEQFF. The CDR3 coding sequence is TGTGCCAGCAGCGTAGGTGGAGCGGGGGCCTACAATGAGCAGTTCTTC.

The V and J genes are TRBV19 and TRBJ2-3; D is unclear. The CDR3 covers 14 residues. V was shortened by 3 bases and J by 6 bases, with 13 bases between the two germline ends. Germline loops: CDR1 LNHDA, CDR2 SQIVND (reference sequence). The CDR3 here is CASSIIWGVDTQYF. The CDR3 DNA is TGTGCCAGTAGTATTATCTGGGGTGTGGATACGCAGTATTTT. Supplemented by reference TRBV19 and TRBJ2-3, the full variable domain reads DGGITQSPKYLFRKEGQNVTLSCEQNLNHDAMYWYRQDPGQGLRLIYYSQIVNDFQKGDIAEGYSVSREKKESFPLTVTSAQKNPTAFYLCASSIIWGVDTQYFGPGTRLTVL.

The chain is built from TRBV5-4 and TRBJ2-2; TRBD1 matches 9 bases. V lost 7 bases and J lost 4; bases outside the gene matches: 14. The germline gives CDR1 SGHNT, CDR2 YYREEE (reference sequence). This CDR3 contains 17 residues. The CDR3 DNA sequence: TGTGCCAGCGAACACAAGCGGGGACAGGGCGGCACCGGGGAGCTGTTTTTT. This sequence encodes CASEHKRGQGGTGELFF.

The chain combines TRBV12-2 with TRBJ2-2; TRBD2, the table's D call, was not compared with the DNA. TRBV12-2 is given as a pseudogene. The length of the CDR3 is 15 residues. CDR3 protein: CASRLGVGVAGELFF. The CDR3 coding sequence is TGTGCAAGTCGGTTAGGGGTTGGAGTGGCCGGGGAGCTGTTTTTT.

The J gene is TRBJ2-5, the V gene TRBV6-5; 13 nucleotides align to TRBD2. Losses at the gene ends were 6 bases for V and 7 bases for J; bases not matched to a gene: 5. In germline, CDR1 is MNHEY, CDR2 SVGAGI. This CDR3 region has 14 residues. CDR3 bases: TGTGCCAGCAGAGGACTAGCGGGAGAGGGGACCCAGTACTTC. Encoded protein: CASRGLAGEGTQYF.

The chain combines TRBV4-1 with TRBJ2-7, with D unresolved. This CDR3 comprises 13 residues. Germline CDR1 is MGHRA and CDR2 is YSYEKL. The ends were cut back, 1 base at V and 3 bases at J, with 7 bases in the middle. Here the CDR3 DNA reads TGCGCCAGCAGCCAAGGGGTTGACTACGAGCAGTACTTC. This sequence encodes CASSQGVDYEQYF.

The rearrangement uses TRBV11-2 and TRBJ2-5; D not certain. Between the trimmed V and J ends, which lost 5 bases and 7 bases, there was a span of 14 bases. The CDR3 loop spans 13 amino acids. Germline-derived CDR1 and CDR2 are SGHAT and FQNNGV. DNA for the CDR3: TGTGCCAGCAGCAGAGTCGCGGTGGTGACCCAGTACTTC. Protein product: CASSRVAVVTQYF.

The chain recombines TRBV27 with TRBJ2-7; no firm D call. V was pared by 7 bases and J by 3 bases, with 13 bases between. Per the germline V gene, CDR1 is MNHEY and CDR2 is SMNVEV (reference sequence). This CDR3 has 13 residues. The CDR3 loop reads CASTTGLGYEQYF. The CDR3 bases are TGTGCCAGCACGACGGGTTTGGGCTACGAGCAGTACTTC.

The V and J genes are TRBV7-3 and TRBJ2-1; D gene uncertain. This CDR3 comprises 15 residues. CDR1 SGHTA and CDR2 FQGTGA come from the germline V gene. CDR3 sequence: CASARRGGVGNEQFF. CDR3 sequence (DNA): TGTGCGAGCGCTAGACGTGGTGGTGTGGGGAATGAGCAGTTCTTC.

The chain recombines TRBV7-9 with TRBJ1-2; TRBD1 might be the D (6 bases). The CDR3 covers 13 residues. Trimming shortened V by 8 bases and J by 5 bases, and 15 bases separated the two germline ends. In germline, CDR1 is SEHNR, CDR2 FQNEAQ (reference sequence). CDR3 nucleotide sequence: TGTGCCAGCGGGCCCGGGGGGGCTTATGGCTACACCTTC. This sequence encodes CASGPGGAYGYTF.

The rearrangement links TRBV13 to TRBJ2-7; D is uncertain. CDR1 PRHDT and CDR2 FYEKMQ come from the germline V gene (reference sequence). The CDR3 loop spans 14 amino acids. V was shortened by 0 bases and J by 3 bases, with 9 bases between the two germline ends. The CDR3 nucleotides read TGTGCCAGCAGCTTAGGGGAAACAGACTACGAGCAGTACTTC. Protein: CASSLGETDYEQYF.

The rearrangement links TRBV27 to TRBJ2-2; TRBD2 matches at 10 bases. This CDR3 contains 14 residues. Trimming removed 6 bases from V and 8 bases from J; junction bases left unmatched: 6. The germline CDR1 and CDR2 sequences are MNHEY and SMNVEV (reference sequence). CDR3 residues: CASSTGTSVGELFF. DNA of the CDR3: TGTGCCAGCAGCACCGGGACTAGCGTTGGGGAGCTGTTTTTT.

This chain connects TRBV2 to TRBJ2-1; 11 bases match TRBD2. The CDR3 length is 17 residues. CDR1 and CDR2 (germline): SNHLY, FYNNEI. V gave up 6 bases and J gave up 2 bases; unmatched junction bases: 9. CDR3 residues: CASRLSSGRVAYNEQFF. The CDR3 nucleotides read TGTGCCAGCAGGCTTAGTAGCGGGAGGGTTGCCTACAATGAGCAGTTCTTC. The whole variable domain, remainder taken from reference TRBV2 and TRBJ2-1, is EPEVTQTPSHQVTQMGQEVILRCVPISNHLYFYWYRQILGQKVEFLVSFYNNEISEKSEIFDDQFSVERPDGSNFTLKIRSTKLEDSAMYFCASRLSSGRVAYNEQFFGPGTRLTVL.

The rearrangement links TRBV7-6 to TRBJ2-2, with 13 bases aligning to TRBD2. The germline CDR1 and CDR2 sequences are SGHVS and FNYEAQ. The CDR3 contains 17 residues. Trimming at V came to 5 bases and at J to 8 bases, leaving 11 bases not matched to a gene. The CDR3 DNA reads TGTGCCAGCAGCCGAGGGATCGGACTAGCGGGAGCTGGGGAGCTGTTTTTT. Amino acid sequence: CASSRGIGLAGAGELFF.

The chain joins TRBV7-9 to TRBJ1-1; tentatively, D is TRBD1 (5 bases). Between the trimmed V and J ends, which lost 3 bases and 4 bases, there was a span of 15 bases. The CDR3 length is 15 residues. CDR1 SEHNR and CDR2 FQNEAQ come from the germline V gene (reference sequence). CDR3 loop: CASSFWSPRGTEAFF. CDR3 DNA: TGTGCCAGCAGCTTTTGGTCCCCGAGGGGCACTGAAGCTTTCTTT.

CDR3 in amino acids: CASSQDRYNEKLFF. DNA for the CDR3: TGTGCCAGCAGCCAAGACAGATATAATGAAAAACTGTTTTTT. The V gene is TRBV4-2, the J gene TRBJ1-4; no definite D call. Germline V lookup: CDR1 LGHNA, CDR2 YNFKEQ. This CDR3 is built from 14 residues. V was pared by 0 bases and J by 4 bases, with 6 bases between.

The chain couples TRBV6-5 to TRBJ2-7; 9 bases fit TRBD2. This CDR3 is built from 15 residues. The germline gives CDR1 MNHEY, CDR2 SVGAGI. The ends lost 2 bases at V and 6 bases at J; junction bases unmatched: 8. CDR3 region: CASSYTGLAMREQYF. The CDR3 bases are TGTGCCAGCAGTTACACCGGACTAGCGATGCGCGAGCAGTACTTC.

The chain links TRBV6-5 to TRBJ1-5, with 7 bases identical to TRBD1. J gave up 4 bases and V 6 bases, and 9 bases lay outside the gene matches. The CDR3 is 15 amino acids. Looked up from germline, CDR1 is MNHEY and CDR2 is SVGAGI. The DNA of the CDR3 is TGTGCCAGCAGGGTTGACAGGGAACGAAATCAGCCCCAGCATTTT. Encoded protein: CASRVDRERNQPQHF.

This chain connects TRBV12-3 or TRBV12-4 to TRBJ1-1; D remains ambiguous. The CDR3 consists of 12 residues. V lost 8 bases to trimming and J lost 0 bases, with 7 bases between them. Here the CDR3 reads CASLRMNTEAFF. As DNA, the CDR3 is TGTGCCAGCCTAAGGATGAACACTGAAGCTTTCTTT.

This chain joins TRBV27 and TRBJ2-3; D call uncertain. Germline V CDR1 and CDR2: MNHEY, SMNVEV (reference sequence). The CDR3 extends over 12 amino acids. V shed 4 bases and J shed 6 bases, with 8 bases lying between them. CDR3 DNA: TGTGCCAGCAGTTCTAAAGGGGATACGCAGTATTTT. Translated: CASSSKGDTQYF.

This clone was seen once. The rearrangement uses TRBV19 and TRBJ1-1; 7 nucleotides agree with TRBD1. The V segment lost 5 bases and the J segment 5 bases; nucleotides outside the gene matches: 5. Germline lookup yields CDR1 LNHDA and CDR2 SQIVND (reference sequence). CDR3 length: 13 amino acids. The CDR3 DNA reads as TGTGCCAGTAGTTCACAGGGGTATACTGAAGCTTTCTTT. Protein sequence: CASSSQGYTEAFF.

The chain uses TRBV6-5 and TRBJ1-6; D remains ambiguous. Trimming took off 7 bases at V and 7 bases at J, with 8 bases between the two ends. There are 12 residues in the CDR3. Germline V gene sequence: CDR1 MNHEY, CDR2 SVGAGI. CDR3: CASTSENSPLHF. The CDR3 DNA sequence: TGTGCCAGCACGAGTGAAAATTCACCCCTCCACTTT.

The chain uses TRBV3-1 (or the pseudogene TRBV3-2) and TRBJ2-1; 7 positions match TRBD2. Germline V gives CDR1 LGHDT, CDR2 YNNKEL (reference sequence). The CDR3 consists of 15 residues. V gave up 2 bases and J gave up 5 bases; unmatched junction bases: 6. CDR3: CASSQMGLPNNEQFF. The CDR3 DNA reads TGTGCCAGCAGCCAAATGGGACTACCCAACAATGAGCAGTTCTTC.

The rearrangement uses TRBV7-9 and TRBJ2-5, with 9 nucleotides matching TRBD2. CDR1 and CDR2 from the germline V gene are SEHNR and FQNEAQ (reference sequence). V was pared by 5 bases and J by 5 bases, with 9 bases of the junction left unmatched. The CDR3 totals 15 residues. In DNA form, the CDR3 reads TGTGCCAGCAGCCAGGGACTAGCAGACTCTGAGACCCAGTACTTC. Its translation is CASSQGLADSETQYF.

The chain has TRBV3-1 (or the pseudogene TRBV3-2) and TRBJ1-2; D gene ambiguous. The V end was cut by 0 bases, the J end by 4 bases, with 6 bases between. Germline CDR1 is LGHDT and CDR2 is YNNKEL (reference sequence). The CDR3 is 13 amino acids. The CDR3 loop is CASSQEHVYGYTF. The CDR3, as DNA: TGTGCCAGCAGCCAAGAACATGTCTATGGCTACACCTTC.

This sequence joins TRBV5-6 and TRBJ1-2; 7 bases match TRBD1. The CDR3 has 15 residues. J was trimmed by 5 bases and V by 4 bases; bases with no gene match: 11. Germline lookup yields CDR1 SGHDT and CDR2 YYEEEE. In DNA form, the CDR3 reads TGTGCCAGCAGCCCCAGACAGGGTGAGAGATATGGCTACACCTTC. It codes for CASSPRQGERYGYTF.